These 23 T cell receptor beta chains were all obtained from the same sample, sequenced in a study of T cells after yellow fever vaccination (dated 2019 in TCRdb). The treatment or condition label, read with the paper, signifies: live attenuated yellow fever vaccine strain. The method behind the library was 5' RACE. Instrument on record: Illumina HiSeq 2500. Using fastp at Q25 and MiXCR, TCRdb reprocessed the public reads and kept productive beta chains. Rows are combined by CDR3 protein, so each entry shows the most common genes and DNA. For this sample there are 510,000 or so distinct CDR3 sequences; about 19% appear just once. Around an eighth of the sample is held by the ten biggest clonotypes. Sequencing used PBMCs, obtained 15 days after the yellow fever booster vaccination. These receptors came from a man younger than 40 who received the YFV17D yellow fever vaccine.

The chain employs TRBV20-1 and TRBJ2-3; TRBD2 matches 9 bases. CDR1 is DFQATT, CDR2 SNEGSKA, per germline (reference sequence). The CDR3 spans 16 residues. With 3 bases clipped from V and 4 bases from J, the junction kept 11 bases outside the gene matches. The CDR3 nucleotides are TGCAGTGCTAGTCCTTCAGCTAGCGGGAATCCAGATACGCAGTATTTT. Amino acids: CSASPSASGNPDTQYF.

V usage is TRBV20-1 and J usage is TRBJ2-7, with D possibly being TRBD2 (6 bases). CDR1 and CDR2 from the germline V gene are DFQATT and SNEGSKA (reference sequence). This CDR3 is 12 amino acids long. V lost 2 bases to trimming and J lost 5 bases, with 10 bases between them. CDR3 sequence reads: CSARMPGDEQYF. DNA for the CDR3: TGCAGTGCTAGAATGCCGGGGGACGAGCAGTACTTC.

This rearrangement joins TRBV7-8 to TRBJ2-7; perhaps D is TRBD1 or TRBD2 (6 bases each). In germline, CDR1 is SGHVS, CDR2 FQNEAQ. This CDR3 contains 15 residues. Trimming took 5 bases from V and 4 from J, leaving 18 bases between them. DNA for the CDR3: TGTGCCAGCAGCCACGGAGCTGGGGGGCTTTACGAGCAGTACTTC. This codes for CASSHGAGGLYEQYF.

V is TRBV28 and J is TRBJ2-3; D tentatively fits TRBD1 or TRBD2 (5 bases each). CDR3 length: 13 amino acids. V lost 8 bases to trimming and J lost 6 bases, with 15 bases between them. Germline CDR1 and CDR2: MDHEN and SYDVKM. The CDR3 loop reads CASGRTPGDTQYF. Here the CDR3 DNA reads TGTGCCAGCGGTAGGACTCCAGGGGATACGCAGTATTTT. Full variable domain (missing parts from reference TRBV28 and TRBJ2-3): DVKVTQSSRYLVKRTGEKVFLECVQDMDHENMFWYRQDPGLGLRLIYFSYDVKMKEKGDIPEGYSVSREKKERFSLILESASTNQTSMYLCASGRTPGDTQYFGPGTRLTVL.

The V and J genes are TRBV2 and TRBJ1-1; D is perhaps TRBD1 (5 bases). V was cut by 8 bases and J by 0 bases, with 31 bases left in between. This CDR3 region has 20 residues. Per the germline V gene, CDR1 is SNHLY and CDR2 is FYNNEI. The DNA for the CDR3 is TGTGCCAGCGGCCAGAGGGAACTACTAAAGGGGTGGAGGATGAACACTGAAGCTTTCTTT. Residues: CASGQRELLKGWRMNTEAFF.

This clonotype has a handful of counts. This sequence joins TRBV5-5 and TRBJ1-5; D not resolved. Germline lookup yields CDR1 SGHKS and CDR2 YYEKEE (reference sequence). There are 15 residues in the CDR3. The V end was cut by 0 bases, the J end by 7 bases, with 14 bases between. CDR3 sequence reads: CASSLAIGSGQPQHF. CDR3 in DNA: TGTGCCAGCAGCTTGGCCATTGGGTCAGGCCAGCCCCAGCATTTT.

The table lists this clonotype with a few counts. This sequence joins TRBV6-2 or TRBV6-3 and TRBJ2-7; no clear D gene. This CDR3 contains 12 residues. Trimming removed 7 bases at V and 4 bases at J, with 11 bases between. CDR1 is MNHEY and CDR2 is SVGEGT in the germline V gene. CDR3 nucleotides: TGTGCCAGCAACAGTCTACGTTACGAGCAGTACTTC. This sequence encodes CASNSLRYEQYF.

V usage is TRBV25-1 and J usage is TRBJ2-5; 7 nucleotides align to TRBD1. Germline V gene lookup returns CDR1 MGHDK and CDR2 SYGVNS. The CDR3 is 14 amino acids. V lost 4 bases and J lost 4; bases outside the gene matches: 6. The CDR3 nucleotides read TGTGCCAGCAGTGCCCTCACAGGGGCAGAGACCCAGTACTTC. It translates to CASSALTGAETQYF.

The chain joins TRBV6-5 to TRBJ2-7; 7 positions match TRBD1. After removal of 6 bases from V and 3 bases from J, the junction contained 5 bases not matched to a gene. Looked up from germline, CDR1 is MNHEY and CDR2 is SVGAGI. The CDR3 length is 13 residues. The CDR3 region is CASRVPGGYEQYF. As DNA, the CDR3 is TGTGCCAGCAGGGTCCCAGGGGGCTACGAGCAGTACTTC.

This clonotype showed up just a few times. The CDR3 bases are TGCGCCAGCAGCCAAGTAGAGTCTGGCACAGATACGCAGTATTTT. It yields the protein CASSQVESGTDTQYF. The chain employs TRBV4-3 and TRBJ2-3; D remains unclear. The CDR3 has 15 residues. Looked up from germline, CDR1 is LGHNA and CDR2 is YSLEER. V shed 1 base and J shed 1 base, with 9 bases lying between them.

This clonotype was observed a few times. The rearrangement links TRBV20-1 to TRBJ2-6; 10 bases map to TRBD1. This CDR3 is built from 16 residues. CDR1 is DFQATT, CDR2 SNEGSKA, per germline (reference sequence). The V segment lost 5 bases and the J segment 0 bases; nucleotides outside the gene matches: 4. DNA of the CDR3: TGCAGTGCTCCGGGACAGGGGAGCTCTGGGGCCAACGTCCTGACTTTC. Protein product: CSAPGQGSSGANVLTF.

This clonotype turned up a few times. V is TRBV30 and J is TRBJ2-3, with 9 bases that match TRBD2. J was trimmed by 4 bases and V by 0 bases; bases with no gene match: 5. This CDR3 is 15 amino acids long. Germline V gene sequence: CDR1 GTSNPN, CDR2 SVGIG (reference sequence). The chain's CDR3 is CAWSVGLAGPDTQYF. The CDR3 DNA is TGTGCCTGGAGTGTAGGGCTAGCGGGGCCAGATACGCAGTATTTT.

This clonotype was seen repeatedly, ten times or more. The chain couples TRBV28 to TRBJ2-1; D possibly uses TRBD1 or TRBD2 (6 bases each). Per the germline V gene, CDR1 is MDHEN and CDR2 is SYDVKM. The CDR3 length is 14 residues. Trimming took off 6 bases at V and 8 bases at J, with 17 bases between the two ends. The DNA for the CDR3 is TGTGCCAGCAGAAAGGGGGGACCAAGGTATGAGCAGTTCTTC. Its translation: CASRKGGPRYEQFF.

This clonotype was detected only a few times. J is TRBJ2-7 and V is TRBV5-1; D perhaps matches TRBD1 (6 bases). CDR1 and CDR2 (germline): SGHRS, YFSETQ. Trimming shortened V by 0 bases and J by 3 bases, and 13 bases separated the two germline ends. The CDR3 is 15 amino acids. The chain's CDR3 is CASSLGGLGNYEQYF. The DNA of the CDR3 is TGCGCCAGCAGCTTGGGGGGGCTAGGCAACTACGAGCAGTACTTC.

The sample holds a few counts of this clonotype. The CDR3 DNA sequence: TGTGCCAGCGCCTCGGGGAACACAGATACGCAGTATTTT. Translating gives CASASGNTDTQYF. V and J are TRBV7-3 and TRBJ2-3; D might be TRBD2 (5 bases). The CDR3 extends over 13 amino acids. Trimming stripped 8 bases from V and 2 bases from J, with 11 bases between. Germline V lookup: CDR1 SGHTA, CDR2 FQGTGA.

This sequence joins TRBV5-6 and TRBJ2-1, with D uncertain. The CDR3 sequence is 15 residues long. Trimming left V 2 bases short and J 0 bases short, with 9 bases between. CDR1 is SGHDT, CDR2 YYEEEE, per germline. CDR3 sequence: CASSFLLASYNEQFF. CDR3 DNA: TGTGCCAGCAGCTTTCTACTGGCCTCCTACAATGAGCAGTTCTTC.

CDR3 protein: CSVEKREGYNEQFF. CDR3 sequence (DNA): TGCAGTGTAGAGAAGCGGGAGGGGTACAATGAGCAGTTCTTC. The chain is built from TRBV20-1 and TRBJ2-1; TRBD2 matches 10 bases. Germline values: CDR1 DFQATT, CDR2 SNEGSKA (reference sequence). The CDR3 consists of 14 residues. The V gene end was trimmed by 7 bases and the J gene end by 4 bases; junction bases not matched to a gene: 7.

This clonotype was counted a few times. The chain links TRBV5-1 to TRBJ2-1; D possibly uses TRBD1 or TRBD2 (5 bases each). Germline-derived CDR1 and CDR2 are SGHRS and YFSETQ. This CDR3 is built from 13 residues. The germline V and J ends were trimmed by 4 bases and 5 bases, with 10 bases remaining between them. In DNA, the CDR3 is TGCGCCAGCAGCACCGGGGCGAACAATGAGCAGTTCTTC. Its protein is CASSTGANNEQFF.

In this sample, this clonotype turned up a few times. This rearrangement joins TRBV15 to TRBJ2-7; D is perhaps TRBD1 (6 bases). CDR1 LNHNV and CDR2 YYDKDF come from the germline V gene (reference sequence). The CDR3 runs to 15 residues. V was cut by 3 bases and J by 3 bases, with 15 bases left in between. CDR3 residues: CATSSATGTNYEQYF. For the CDR3, the DNA is TGTGCCACCAGCAGCGCGACCGGGACAAACTACGAGCAGTACTTC.

V usage is TRBV20-1 and J usage is TRBJ2-3, with D maybe TRBD1 (8 bases). Trimming removed 5 bases at V and 2 bases at J, with 23 bases between. There are 17 residues in the CDR3. CDR1 is DFQATT and CDR2 is SNEGSKA in the germline V gene (reference sequence). CDR3 in DNA: TGCAGTGCTGGCTCAAACGAACAGGGGGGGAACACAGATACGCAGTATTTT. Translating it yields CSAGSNEQGGNTDTQYF.

This clonotype is a singleton in its sample. This chain links TRBV7-9 with TRBJ2-7; 7 nucleotides align to TRBD2. After removal of 5 bases from V and 2 bases from J, the junction contained 12 bases not matched to a gene. CDR1 SEHNR and CDR2 FQNEAQ come from the germline V gene (reference sequence). CDR3 size: 16 residues. This CDR3 reads CASSARGEGPTYEQYF. As DNA, the CDR3 is TGTGCCAGCAGCGCCCGGGGGGAGGGACCTACCTACGAGCAGTACTTC.

This clonotype was recorded a few times. V is TRBV20-1 and J is TRBJ1-5, with 7 positions matching TRBD1. Germline V gene data show CDR1 as DFQATT and CDR2 as SNEGSKA (reference sequence). This CDR3 region has 14 residues. V was pared by 3 bases and J by 5 bases, with 7 bases of the junction left unmatched. The DNA of the CDR3 is TGCAGTGCTAGCCCCTGGGACAGTTATCAGCCCCAGCATTTT. Protein: CSASPWDSYQPQHF.

This clonotype showed up many times. The J gene is TRBJ2-7, the V gene TRBV3-1; 7 bases are shared with TRBD2. The CDR3 is 14 amino acids. Germline assignment: CDR1 LGHDT and CDR2 YNNKEL (reference sequence). V trimming: 7 bases; J trimming: 7 bases; junction bases outside the gene matches: 13. CDR3 sequence: CASKDGRTIGEQYF. CDR3 nucleotides: TGTGCCAGCAAGGACGGGAGGACCATTGGGGAGCAGTACTTC.